The source of this TCR beta chain is a study of OX40 agonist ivuxolimab in advanced cancers. Trimming took 5 bases from V and 6 from J, leaving 13 bases between them. CDR1 is MNHNY and CDR2 is SVGAGI in the germline V gene (reference sequence). The CDR3 has 14 amino acids. Broader study findings: Some patients without response likewise showed low normalized clonal expansion.

About this clone itself: The target antigen is unknown.

Sampling of blood occurred at baseline, cycle 4 day 1, and cycle 7 day 1. The data were produced by immunoSEQ multiplex PCR, yet TCRdb's version contains in-frame clones alone and is incomplete. In the table there are about 100,000 clones, around nine tenths of which are singletons. V and J are TRBV6-6 and TRBJ2-2; a possible D gene is TRBD1 (5 bases). This TCR came from an adult with an advanced solid tumor such as melanoma, head and neck, liver or kidney cancer. This specimen consisted of CD4+ or CD8+ T cells sorted from blood, obtained in a trial of the OX40 agonist ivuxolimab. The DNA of the CDR3 is TGTGCCAGCAGTCGCGACAGCCGGCCCGGGGAGCTGTTTTTT. It codes for CASSRDSRPGELFF.